This TCR beta chain was sequenced during a study of Graves' ophthalmopathy and Graves' hyperthyroidism. In the study overall: The blood sample was drawn at first diagnosis and before any treatment.

This CDR3 spans 17 amino acids. Per the germline V gene, CDR1 is SGHAT and CDR2 is FQDESV (reference sequence). V dropped 1 base and J dropped 8 bases, with 23 bases sitting between them. This clonotype was seen repeatedly, ten times or more. Using RNA transcripts, the TCR beta CDR3 regions were amplified. After a first-round RT-PCR with HTBI primers, a second-round multiplex PCR was run. TCRdb recomputed calls from the multiplex PCR reads with MiXCR, one row per CDR3 protein. The sample has fewer than 650,000 distinct CDR3 sequences; 22% are singletons. Hyperthyroidism patients were newly diagnosed, ill under 2 months, and aged 18 to 65 years. Thyroid ultrasound, orbital computed tomography, TRAb, serum thyroxine and clinical symptoms formed the basis of diagnosis. A volume of 8 to 10 ml of fresh peripheral blood supplied the PBMCs.

The sample taken for sequencing was peripheral blood. This clonotype was obtained from a woman younger than 30 with stable Graves' hyperthyroidism. Some clones in this sample may be carry-over from other donors' samples. This chain uses TRBV11-1 with TRBJ1-2; D is possibly TRBD1 (5 bases). The CDR3 DNA reads TGTGCCAGCAGCTTAGATTATCGGGTGGAAGGGGCTGGCGGCTACACCTTC. Amino acids: CASSLDYRVEGAGGYTF.